Presented here are 19 T cell receptor beta chains from one specimen sequenced in a study of regulatory T cells in long-lasting Graves disease. TCR beta libraries were built with iRepertoire HTBI primers and Arm-PCR of CDR3 regions. TCRdb itself ran the multiplex PCR reads through MiXCR, one entry per CDR3 protein. The table shows 400,000 to 550,000 distinct CDR3 sequences, with roughly 15% occurring only once. Indicated time point: newly diagnosed GD, antithyroid drugs for less than 3 months. Preparation of the TCR library used RNA extracted from PBMCs. This sample was also put to use in a study of T cells in Graves' hyperthyroidism and ophthalmopathy.

The material was peripheral blood mononuclear cells (PBMCs), obtained at new diagnosis, from a patient treated with antithyroid drugs. The source is a woman in her 30s with Graves disease.

In the case of this clonotype: The conserved phenylalanine or tryptophan normally closing the CDR3 is absent here, so this likely arose from a read error. This sequence joins TRBV11-2 and TRBJ2-2; D remains ambiguous. The CDR3 runs to 15 residues. V lost 7 bases to trimming and J lost 2 bases, with 14 bases between them. Germline lookup yields CDR1 SGHAT and CDR2 FQNNGV. The CDR3 region is CASTVHHPNTGELFL. CDR3 in DNA: TGTGCCAGCACCGTACACCATCCTAACACCGGGGAGCTGTTTCTT.

This clonotype has at least ten counts. The V call is TRBV7-9, the J call TRBJ2-7, with 7 nucleotides matching TRBD2. The germline V gene encodes CDR1 SEHNR and CDR2 FQNEAQ (reference sequence). Germline trimming cut 6 bases from V and 2 bases from J; bases unmatched to any gene: 4. This CDR3 spans 13 amino acids. For the CDR3, the DNA is TGTGCCAGCAGACCCGCGGGAGCCTACGAGCAGTACTTC. It translates to CASRPAGAYEQYF.

Remarks on this clonotype: A much larger clone differs from this one at a single base, so this may be a read error. The rearrangement links TRBV18 to TRBJ2-2, with 8 bases fitting TRBD1. Germline V gene lookup returns CDR1 KGHSH and CDR2 LQKENI. The CDR3 spans 14 residues. V lost 5 bases to trimming and J lost 5 bases; unmatched junction nucleotides: 4. CDR3 in amino acids: CASSSDRETGELFF. In nucleotides, the CDR3 is TGTGCCAGCTCATCGGACAGGGAAACCGGGGAGCTGTTTTTT.

Many counts were recorded for this clonotype. The chain links TRBV28 to TRBJ2-7; D remains ambiguous. CDR3 length equals 11 residues. CDR1 is MDHEN, CDR2 SYDVKM, per germline. Trimming removed 5 bases from V and 9 bases from J, with 11 bases in between. The CDR3 sequence is CASSDFQRQYF. CDR3 DNA sequence: TGTGCCAGCAGTGACTTTCAGAGGCAGTACTTC.

Ten or more counts support this clonotype. This chain connects TRBV20-1 to TRBJ2-3, with 11 bases that match TRBD1. From germline, CDR1 is DFQATT and CDR2 SNEGSKA (reference sequence). The CDR3 sequence is 16 residues long. Unmatched junction bases numbered 13, after V lost 6 bases and J lost 5 bases. The CDR3 region is CSATGTGGAGVDTQYF. CDR3 DNA sequence: TGCAGTGCCACCGGGACAGGGGGTGCGGGAGTAGATACGCAGTATTTT.

This clonotype was recorded at least ten times. The chain employs TRBV6-1 and TRBJ1-2; D is uncertain. The CDR3 is made up of 14 amino acids. From germline, CDR1 is MNHNS and CDR2 SASEGT. With 6 bases removed from V and 1 base from J, the gap between germline ends came to 12 bases. As DNA, the CDR3 is TGTGCCAGCAGCCCTACGCTGAATAACTATGGCTACACCTTC. It specifies CASSPTLNNYGYTF.

At least ten counts were recorded for this clonotype. The chain's CDR3 is CASTWEPVRSNEQFF. In DNA, the CDR3 is TGTGCCAGCACTTGGGAACCCGTCCGGTCCAATGAGCAGTTCTTC. The rearrangement joins TRBV2 to TRBJ2-1; D is uncertain. The CDR3 is 15 residues long. Trimming removed 7 bases from V and 6 bases from J, with 19 bases in between. Looked up from germline, CDR1 is SNHLY and CDR2 is FYNNEI.

This clonotype was seen at least ten times. The chain recombines TRBV3-1 with TRBJ2-1; D gene unclear. The CDR3 spans 16 residues. V was trimmed by 4 bases and J by 5 bases, leaving 18 bases between them. Germline V gene sequence: CDR1 LGHDT, CDR2 YNNKEL (reference sequence). The CDR3 spells CASSRMASWTHNEQFF. In nucleotides, the CDR3 is TGTGCCAGCAGCCGTATGGCCAGTTGGACGCACAATGAGCAGTTCTTC.

This clonotype has at least ten counts. J is TRBJ2-7 and V is TRBV5-1, with 7 bases matching TRBD1. Germline CDR1 reads SGHRS; CDR2 reads YFSETQ. V lost 5 bases and J lost 0; bases outside the gene matches: 8. This CDR3 is 15 amino acids long. This chain's CDR3 is CASSFRDSSSYEQYF. DNA for the CDR3: TGCGCCAGCAGTTTCCGGGACAGCAGCTCCTACGAGCAGTACTTC.

In regard to this clonotype: The germline gene is not matched at one end of the junction; a read error may be the cause. The chain uses TRBV11-2 and TRBJ2-1, with 12 bases aligning to TRBD2. This CDR3 has 17 residues. Germline-derived CDR1 and CDR2 are SGHAT and FQNNGV. The CDR3 region has the DNA TGCGCCAGCAGCCAAGTGGGACTAGCGGGCCCTATCAATGAGCAGTTCTTC. It specifies CASSQVGLAGPINEQFF.

This clonotype was counted a few times. The chain is built from TRBV7-3 and TRBJ2-1; TRBD2 matches at 10 bases. The junction had 7 bases not matched to a gene; V was cut back by 2 bases and J by 9 bases. In germline, CDR1 is SGHTA, CDR2 FQGTGA. This CDR3 has 15 residues. CDR3: CASSLELAGVGEQFF. The CDR3 coding sequence is TGTGCCAGCAGCTTAGAGCTAGCGGGAGTCGGTGAGCAGTTCTTC.

This clonotype came up many times. The chain couples TRBV18 to TRBJ1-1, with D unresolved. Germline values: CDR1 KGHSH, CDR2 LQKENI. CDR3 length: 13 residues. Trimming stripped 2 bases from V and 10 bases from J, with 14 bases between. The CDR3 spells CASSPIFRLTAFF. CDR3 nucleotides: TGTGCCAGCTCACCAATATTTCGTCTTACAGCTTTCTTT.

This chain links TRBV4-3 with TRBJ2-1; 10 bases fit TRBD2. This CDR3 spans 18 amino acids. CDR1 is LGHNA, CDR2 YSLEER, per germline. J lost 7 bases, V lost 0 bases, and 12 bases had no gene match. The CDR3 protein is CASSQESGLAGVRNEQFF. The CDR3 DNA reads TGCGCCAGCAGCCAAGAATCGGGGCTAGCGGGAGTTAGGAATGAGCAGTTCTTC.

This chain joins TRBV10-1 and TRBJ2-1; D possibly corresponds to TRBD2 (6 bases). Trimming took off 0 bases at V and 7 bases at J, with 10 bases between the two ends. This CDR3 has 14 amino acids. CDR1 and CDR2 from the germline V gene are WNHNN and SYGVQD (reference sequence). CDR3 residues: CASSESTGLNEQFF. The CDR3 DNA sequence: TGCGCCAGCAGTGAGTCGACGGGACTGAATGAGCAGTTCTTC.

This clonotype was counted ten times or more. This chain uses TRBV28 with TRBJ2-1, with TRBD2 matching 10 bases. This CDR3 is 14 amino acids long. V was clipped by 4 bases and J by 7 bases; unmatched bases: 4. The germline gives CDR1 MDHEN, CDR2 SYDVKM. The CDR3 DNA reads as TGTGCCAGCAGTTGGGCTAGCGGGAGAAATGAGCAGTTCTTC. Residues: CASSWASGRNEQFF.

V is TRBV11-2 and J is TRBJ1-6; D uncertain. CDR1 is SGHAT, CDR2 FQNNGV, per germline. The CDR3 has 15 amino acids. Trimming took 4 bases from V and 9 from J, leaving 16 bases between them. The CDR3, as DNA: TGTGCCAGCAGCTCAGTGGAGGGATCGGCTTCACCCCTCCACTTT. This translates into CASSSVEGSASPLHF.

In its sample, this clonotype was seen many times. The chain is built from TRBV18 and TRBJ1-1; possibly TRBD1 for D (5 bases). This CDR3 is built from 16 residues. The germline V and J ends were trimmed by 3 bases and 7 bases, with 21 bases remaining between them. Looked up from germline, CDR1 is KGHSH and CDR2 is LQKENI. The CDR3 loop is CASSPSTMGGIFEAFF. As DNA, the CDR3 is TGTGCCAGCTCACCTTCGACGATGGGGGGGATCTTTGAAGCTTTCTTT.

The V call is TRBV20-1, the J call TRBJ2-1; D gene uncertain. V shed 2 bases and J shed 4 bases, with 15 bases lying between them. Germline values: CDR1 DFQATT, CDR2 SNEGSKA (reference sequence). This CDR3 has 15 residues. In DNA, the CDR3 is TGCAGTGCTAGATTGAACTGGGTCGATTACAATGAGCAGTTCTTC. Amino acids: CSARLNWVDYNEQFF.

The sample holds many counts of this clonotype. This chain links TRBV6-5 with TRBJ2-5; D perhaps matches TRBD1 (6 bases). CDR3 length: 14 residues. V was clipped by 2 bases and J by 5 bases, with 12 bases between them. CDR1 and CDR2 from the germline V gene are MNHEY and SVGAGI. The CDR3 loop reads CASSYKGHPETQYF. CDR3 DNA sequence: TGTGCCAGCAGTTACAAGGGACATCCGGAGACCCAGTACTTC.